This T cell receptor beta chain is from a study of CD8 T cells in Susac syndrome. The V and J ends lost 4 bases and 1 base respectively, with 13 bases between them. Looked up from germline, CDR1 is MNHEY and CDR2 is SVGAGI. CDR3 length: 15 amino acids. The authors sequenced TCR beta from blood CD8+ and CD4+ T cells. Isolation of CD8+ and CD4+ T cells was performed negatively, whereas enrichment of TEMRA cells was done by FACS. This clonotype was seen once. cDNA came from around 0.5 to 1 ug RNA primed by random hexamers. The immunoSEQ assay covered 54 Vbeta and 13 Jbeta segments for CDR3. TCRdb reprocessed the immunoSEQ multiplex PCR reads via MiXCR and lists one record per CDR3 protein. The data hold some 180,000 distinct CDR3 sequences, with 91% observed a single time.

This sequence joins TRBV6-5 and TRBJ1-1, with D uncertain. Sequenced sample: CD4+ T cells from PBMCs. The TCR was taken from a human donor with Susac syndrome. This CDR3 is CASSSTSSGNTEAFF. The CDR3 DNA follows: TGTGCCAGCAGTTCTACATCGTCGGGGAACACTGAAGCTTTCTTT.